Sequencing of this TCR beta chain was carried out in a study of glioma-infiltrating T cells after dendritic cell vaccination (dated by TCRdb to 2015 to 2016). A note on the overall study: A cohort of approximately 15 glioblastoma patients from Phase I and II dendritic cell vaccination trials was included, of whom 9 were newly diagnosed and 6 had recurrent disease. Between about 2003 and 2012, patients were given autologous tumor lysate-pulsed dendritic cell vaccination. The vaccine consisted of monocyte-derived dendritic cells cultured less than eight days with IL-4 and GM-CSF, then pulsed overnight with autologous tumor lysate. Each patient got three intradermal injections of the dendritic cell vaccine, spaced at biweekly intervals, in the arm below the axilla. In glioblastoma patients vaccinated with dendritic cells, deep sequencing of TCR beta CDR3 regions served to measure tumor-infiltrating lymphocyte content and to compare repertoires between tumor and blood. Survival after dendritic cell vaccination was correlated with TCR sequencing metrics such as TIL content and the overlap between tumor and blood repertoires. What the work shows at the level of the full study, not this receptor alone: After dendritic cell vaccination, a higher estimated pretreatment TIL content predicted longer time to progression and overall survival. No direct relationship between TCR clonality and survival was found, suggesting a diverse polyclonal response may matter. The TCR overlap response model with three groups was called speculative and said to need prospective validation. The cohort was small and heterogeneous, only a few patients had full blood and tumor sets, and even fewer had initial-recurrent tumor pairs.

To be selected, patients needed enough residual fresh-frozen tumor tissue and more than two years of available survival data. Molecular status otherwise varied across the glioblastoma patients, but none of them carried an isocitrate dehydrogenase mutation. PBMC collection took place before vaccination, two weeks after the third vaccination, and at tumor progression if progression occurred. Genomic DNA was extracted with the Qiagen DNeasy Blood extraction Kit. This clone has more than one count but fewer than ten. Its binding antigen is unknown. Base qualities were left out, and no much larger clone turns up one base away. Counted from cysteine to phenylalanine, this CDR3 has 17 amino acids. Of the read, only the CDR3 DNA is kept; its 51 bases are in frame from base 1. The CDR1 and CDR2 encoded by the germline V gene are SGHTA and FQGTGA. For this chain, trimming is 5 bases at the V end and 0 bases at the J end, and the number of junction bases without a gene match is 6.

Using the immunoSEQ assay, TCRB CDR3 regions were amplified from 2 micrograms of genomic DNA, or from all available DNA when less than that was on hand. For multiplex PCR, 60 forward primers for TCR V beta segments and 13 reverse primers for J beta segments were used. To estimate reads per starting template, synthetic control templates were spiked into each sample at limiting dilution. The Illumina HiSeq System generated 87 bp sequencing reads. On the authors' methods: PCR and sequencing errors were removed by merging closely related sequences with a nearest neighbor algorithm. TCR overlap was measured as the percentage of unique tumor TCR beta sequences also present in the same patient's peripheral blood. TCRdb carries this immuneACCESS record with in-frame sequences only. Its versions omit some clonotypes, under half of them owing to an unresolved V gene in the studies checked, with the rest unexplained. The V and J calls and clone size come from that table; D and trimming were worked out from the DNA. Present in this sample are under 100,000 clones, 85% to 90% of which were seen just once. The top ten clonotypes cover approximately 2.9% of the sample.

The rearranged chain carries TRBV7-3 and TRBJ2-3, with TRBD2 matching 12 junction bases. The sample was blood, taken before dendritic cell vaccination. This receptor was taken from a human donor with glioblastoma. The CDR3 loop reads CASSPTSGRASTDTQYF. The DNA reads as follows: TGTGCCAGCAGCCCGACTAGCGGGAGAGCTAGCACAGATACGCAGTATTTT. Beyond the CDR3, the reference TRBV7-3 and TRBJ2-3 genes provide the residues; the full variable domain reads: GAGVSQTPSNKVTEKGKYVELRCDPISGHTALYWYRQSLGQGPEFLIYFQGTGAADDSGLPNDRFFAVRPEGSVSTLKIQRTERGDSAVYLCASSPTSGRASTDTQYFGPGTRLTVL.